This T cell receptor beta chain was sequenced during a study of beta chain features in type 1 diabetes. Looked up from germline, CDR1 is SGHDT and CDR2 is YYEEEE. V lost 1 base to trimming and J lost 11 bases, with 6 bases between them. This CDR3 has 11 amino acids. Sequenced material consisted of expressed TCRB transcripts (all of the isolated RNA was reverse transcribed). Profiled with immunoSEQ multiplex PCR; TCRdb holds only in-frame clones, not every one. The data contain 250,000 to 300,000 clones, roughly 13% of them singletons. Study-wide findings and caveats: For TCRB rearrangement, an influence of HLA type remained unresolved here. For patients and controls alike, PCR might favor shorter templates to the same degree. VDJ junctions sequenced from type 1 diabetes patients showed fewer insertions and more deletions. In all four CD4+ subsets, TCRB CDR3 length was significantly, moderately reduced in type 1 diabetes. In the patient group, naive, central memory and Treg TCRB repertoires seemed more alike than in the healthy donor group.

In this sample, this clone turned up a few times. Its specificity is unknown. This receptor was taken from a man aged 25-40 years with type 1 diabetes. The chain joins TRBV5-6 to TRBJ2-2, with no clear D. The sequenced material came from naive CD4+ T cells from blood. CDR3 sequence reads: CASSLNVELFF. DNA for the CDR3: TGTGCCAGCAGCTTGAATGTAGAGCTGTTTTTT.